This paragraph covers one T cell receptor beta chain sequence. The sample comes from a study of blood T cell repertoires in COVID-19. Repertoires were generated with immunoSEQ multiplex PCR, while TCRdb's copy carries only in-frame clones and drops some. The table has 300,000 to 450,000 clones, 89% seen once; the top ten hold 3% to 4.5%. Germline V gene sequence: CDR1 SGHAT, CDR2 FQDESV (reference sequence). Trimming cost V 4 bases and J 2 bases, with 12 bases left between them. The CDR3 runs to 14 residues. J is TRBJ2-7 and V is TRBV11-1; D is unclear. The TCR comes from a woman aged 60-75 years with COVID-19, enrolled during active disease. The sample consisted of peripheral blood. The CDR3 is CASSSAAGPYEQYF. The CDR3 region has the DNA TGTGCCAGCAGCTCTGCCGCCGGTCCCTACGAGCAGTACTTC. The full variable domain, in which reference TRBV11-1 and TRBJ2-7 provide the parts outside the CDR3, is EAEVAQSPRYKITEKSQAVAFWCDPISGHATLYWYRQILGQGPELLVQFQDESVVDDSQLPKDRFSAERLKGVDSTLKIQPAELGDSAMYLCASSSAAGPYEQYFGPGTRLTVT.